The entry below gives a single T cell receptor (beta chain) sequence along with its context. This sample is drawn from a study of blood T cell repertoires in COVID-19. Study overall: Collection of acute and convalescent COVID-19 samples took place in the United States, Italy and Spain. T cells, B-cell-depleted T cells, or PBMCs provided the cDNA or gDNA that served as material.

Original handling: Amplified reference gene primers provided the basis for estimating nucleated cell counts. TCRdb keeps only in-frame clones here, not all; method: immunoSEQ multiplex PCR. That table furnishes V, J and clone size, whereas the DNA furnished D and trimming. In the table there are some 300,000 clones, roughly 90% of which are singletons. Trimming cost V 5 bases and J 5 bases, with 19 bases left between them. The CDR3 spans 15 residues. CDR1 and CDR2 from the germline V gene are LNHNV and YYDKDF (reference sequence). V and J are TRBV15 and TRBJ2-7; perhaps TRBD1 as D (7 bases). The clonotype comes from a woman in her thirties or forties with COVID-19, enrolled during active disease. The sample comprised peripheral blood. The CDR3: CATSRPRGVLDEQYF. For the CDR3, the DNA is TGTGCCACCAGCCGACCCAGGGGGGTACTGGACGAGCAGTACTTC.